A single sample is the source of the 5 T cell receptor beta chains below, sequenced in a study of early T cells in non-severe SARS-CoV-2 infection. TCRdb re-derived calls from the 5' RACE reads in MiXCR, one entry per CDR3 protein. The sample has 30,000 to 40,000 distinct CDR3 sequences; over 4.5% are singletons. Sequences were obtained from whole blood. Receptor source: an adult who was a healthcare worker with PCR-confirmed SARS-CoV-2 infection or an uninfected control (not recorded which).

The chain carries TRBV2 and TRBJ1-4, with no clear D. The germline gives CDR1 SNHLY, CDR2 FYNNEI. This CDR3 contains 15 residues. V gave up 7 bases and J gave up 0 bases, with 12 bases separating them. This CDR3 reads CASILTAATNEKLFF. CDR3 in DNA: TGTGCCAGCATTTTGACGGCCGCAACTAATGAAAAACTGTTTTTT.

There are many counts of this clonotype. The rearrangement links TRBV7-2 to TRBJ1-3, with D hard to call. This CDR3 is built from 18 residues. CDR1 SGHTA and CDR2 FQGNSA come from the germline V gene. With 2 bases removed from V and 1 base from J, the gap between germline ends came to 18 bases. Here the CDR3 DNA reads TGTGCCAGCAGCTTATCCCCCCCTAGTACATCTTCTGGAAACACCATATATTTT. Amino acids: CASSLSPPSTSSGNTIYF.

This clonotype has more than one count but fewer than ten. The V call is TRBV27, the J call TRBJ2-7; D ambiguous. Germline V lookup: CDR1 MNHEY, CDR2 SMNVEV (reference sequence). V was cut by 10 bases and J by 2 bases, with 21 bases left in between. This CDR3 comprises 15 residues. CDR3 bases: TGTGCCACCCGTACGGCACCCGTAGGGACCTACGAGCAGTACTTC. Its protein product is CATRTAPVGTYEQYF.

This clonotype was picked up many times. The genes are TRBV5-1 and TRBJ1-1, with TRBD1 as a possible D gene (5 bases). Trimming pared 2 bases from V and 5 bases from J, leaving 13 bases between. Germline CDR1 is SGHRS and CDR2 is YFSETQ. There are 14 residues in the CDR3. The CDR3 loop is CASSLRGEGTEAFF. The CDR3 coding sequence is TGCGCCAGCAGCTTAAGAGGCGAGGGGACTGAAGCTTTCTTT.

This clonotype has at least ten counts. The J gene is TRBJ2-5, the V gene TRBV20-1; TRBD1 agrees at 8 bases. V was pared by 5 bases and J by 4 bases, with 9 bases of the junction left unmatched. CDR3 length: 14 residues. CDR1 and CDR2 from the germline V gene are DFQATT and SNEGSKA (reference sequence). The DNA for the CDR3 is TGCAGTGCTCCCAAATCCGGACAGGGAGAGACCCAGTACTTC. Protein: CSAPKSGQGETQYF.